This T cell receptor beta chain appears in the sequencing data of a study of OX40 agonist ivuxolimab in advanced cancers. For the study at large: Of the participants, under 50% had some prior anti-PD-1, anti-PD-L1 or anti-CTLA-4 therapy, which was allowed. Three patients responded partially, comprising one with hepatocellular carcinoma and two with cutaneous melanoma.

The data were produced by immunoSEQ multiplex PCR, yet TCRdb's version contains in-frame clones alone and is incomplete. The table shows around 37,000 clones, with approximately 83% occurring only once. Individuals having autoimmune disease history or systemic immunosuppression were not enrolled. The CDR3 is 11 residues long. The germline gives CDR1 PRHDT, CDR2 FYEKMQ (reference sequence). The germline V and J ends were trimmed by 4 bases and 4 bases, with 5 bases remaining between them. Within the sample, this clone is medium-sized. This sequence was found in an adult with an advanced solid tumor such as melanoma, head and neck, liver or kidney cancer. The J gene is TRBJ2-7, the V gene TRBV13, with D perhaps matching TRBD1 (5 bases). Sequences were derived from CD4+ or CD8+ T cells sorted from blood, sampled in a trial of the OX40 agonist ivuxolimab. The CDR3 region has the DNA TGTGCCAGCAGCTCAGGGTACGAGCAGTACTTC. This translates into CASSSGYEQYF.